A selection of T cell receptor beta chains follows, all from one sample in a study of blood T cell repertoires in COVID-19. Sequencing was performed with immunoSEQ multiplex PCR; in TCRdb, only in-frame clones are kept and a portion is missing. The sample includes 120,000 to 150,000 clones, around 82% of them seen just once. The sequenced sample consisted of peripheral blood. The origin of the receptors is a human donor in a cohort sampled during active COVID-19. CDR3s include the opening cysteine and the closing phenylalanine or tryptophan. The D gene is left open where the match is weak. Some rows have no size entry. The others give once, few or many, or a class for an expanded clone.

J,V,D,size,CDR3,DNA
TRBJ2-2,TRBV29-1,NA,NA,CSVRGRGYASGELFF,TGCAGCGTTAGGGGCAGGGGTTATGCGAGCGGGGAGCTGTTTTTT
TRBJ1-1,TRBV11-1,TRBD1,NA,CASSADPGGTEAFF,TGTGCCAGCAGCGCCGACCCAGGGGGCACTGAAGCTTTCTTT
TRBJ2-3,TRBV7-9,TRBD2,NA,CASSAGGADTQYF,TGTGCCAGCAGCGCCGGGGGGGCAGATACGCAGTATTTT
TRBJ2-5,TRBV7-3,TRBD2,NA,CASSSIAGGHETQYF,TGTGCCAGCAGCTCAATAGCGGGGGGGCACGAGACCCAGTACTTC
TRBJ1-5,TRBV10-3,NA,NA,CAISVESNQPQHF,TGTGCCATCAGTGTAGAAAGCAATCAGCCCCAGCATTTT
TRBJ1-3,TRBV28,TRBD1,NA,CASRAGTGAGNTIYF,TGTGCCAGCAGAGCCGGGACAGGGGCTGGAAACACCATATATTTT
TRBJ1-6,TRBV6-5,NA,NA,CASSYSHQGRNSPLHF,TGTGCCAGCAGTTACTCGCATCAGGGCCGGAATTCACCCCTCCACTTT
TRBJ1-1,TRBV5-1,NA,NA,CASSLAGQGSQAFF,TGCGCCAGCAGCTTGGCCGGGCAGGGGTCCCAAGCTTTCTTT
TRBJ1-4,TRBV19,TRBD1,NA,CASSSDRGPLDEKLFF,TGTGCCAGTAGCTCGGACAGGGGGCCCTTGGATGAAAAACTGTTTTTT
TRBJ2-1,TRBV7-7,TRBD1,NA,CASSRGQANYNEQFF,TGTGCTAGCAGCCGAGGACAGGCAAACTACAATGAGCAGTTCTTC
TRBJ1-1,TRBV4-1,NA,NA,CASRFTGQMNTEAFF,TGCGCCAGCAGATTCACGGGACAAATGAACACTGAAGCTTTCTTT
TRBJ1-2,TRBV2,TRBD1,few,CASSERDRGNYGYTF,TGTGCCAGCAGTGAAAGGGACAGGGGCAACTATGGCTACACCTTC
TRBJ1-3,TRBV7-5,NA,NA,CARSPRGHPSGNTIYF,TGTGCCAGAAGCCCCAGGGGACACCCCTCTGGAAACACCATATATTTT
TRBJ1-5,TRBV28,TRBD1,once,CASSLVGGVNQPQHF,TGTGCCAGCAGTTTGGTAGGGGGCGTCAATCAGCCCCAGCATTTT
TRBJ2-7,TRBV3-1/TRBV3-2,TRBD2,NA,CASSQGGLSNEQYF,TGTGCCAGCAGCCAAGGGGGACTATCCAATGAGCAGTACTTC
TRBJ1-5,TRBV6-2/TRBV6-3,NA,NA,CASSPLYRDSNQPQHF,TGTGCCAGCAGCCCTCTTTACAGGGATAGCAATCAGCCCCAGCATTTT
TRBJ1-1,TRBV5-6,NA,NA,CASSLSRRGGAEAFF,TGTGCCAGCAGCTTGAGTCGACGGGGTGGAGCTGAAGCTTTCTTT
TRBJ2-1,TRBV7-9,TRBD1,NA,CASSLGGTGFYNEQFF,TGTGCCAGCAGCTTAGGGGGGACAGGGTTCTACAATGAGCAGTTCTTC
TRBJ2-3,TRBV11-3,TRBD2,NA,CASSSSPRGGTRTDTQYF,TGTGCCAGCAGCTCCTCGCCTCGGGGGGGGACTCGCACAGATACGCAGTATTTT
TRBJ1-2,TRBV6-5,TRBD1,NA,CASRNDRGGGGYTF,TGTGCCAGCAGAAACGACAGGGGAGGTGGTGGCTACACCTTC
TRBJ2-1,TRBV29-1,TRBD1,NA,CSVEFVPTGKLSYNEQFF,TGCAGCGTTGAATTCGTGCCGACAGGGAAACTCTCCTACAATGAGCAGTTCTTC
TRBJ2-7,TRBV5-1,NA,few,CASSLAVGEEQYF,TGCGCCAGCAGCTTGGCGGTGGGAGAGGAGCAGTACTTC
TRBJ2-1,TRBV12-5,TRBD2,NA,CASGLGQGTSSYNEQFF,TGTGCTAGTGGTTTGGGGCAAGGGACTAGCTCCTACAATGAGCAGTTCTTC
TRBJ1-4,TRBV19,NA,NA,CASSSGSWEKLFF,TGTGCCAGTAGTAGTGGCTCATGGGAAAAACTGTTTTTT
TRBJ2-7,TRBV3-1/TRBV3-2,NA,few,CASSQEQSYEQYF,TGTGCCAGCAGCCAAGAACAGTCCTACGAGCAGTACTTC
TRBJ2-6,TRBV27,NA,NA,CASSGQPPLSGANVLTF,TGTGCCAGCAGCGGACAGCCTCCCCTCTCTGGGGCCAACGTCCTGACTTTC
TRBJ2-5,TRBV5-1,NA,NA,CASSLERVRETQYF,TGCGCCAGCAGCTTGGAGCGGGTTCGGGAGACCCAGTACTTC
TRBJ2-7,TRBV12-3/TRBV12-4,NA,NA,CASTKTGTGEQYF,TGTGCCAGCACTAAAACTGGGACTGGGGAGCAGTACTTC
TRBJ1-3,TRBV28,NA,NA,CATARRGGNTIYF,TGTGCCACTGCGAGGCGGGGAGGAAACACCATATATTTT
TRBJ1-2,TRBV7-3,NA,NA,CASSLTGSEPFYGYTF,TGTGCCAGCAGCTTAACCGGGTCAGAACCTTTCTATGGCTACACCTTC
TRBJ1-2,TRBV6-5,TRBD1,NA,CASTDRTYGYTF,TGTGCCAGCACGGACAGGACCTATGGCTACACCTTC
TRBJ1-4,TRBV5-1,NA,many,CASSLEGVVDEKLFF,TGCGCCAGCAGCTTGGAAGGGGTCGTCGATGAAAAACTGTTTTTT
TRBJ1-6,TRBV7-2,TRBD1,once,CASSLGQRSSYNSPLHF,TGTGCCAGCAGCTTGGGACAGCGGAGCTCCTATAATTCACCCCTCCACTTT
TRBJ2-7,TRBV7-9,NA,NA,CASSLGLNEQYF,TGTGCCAGCAGCTTAGGGCTTAACGAGCAGTACTTC
TRBJ1-6,TRBV18,NA,NA,CASSPPSQSNSPLHF,TGTGCCAGCTCACCACCGTCACAGTCTAATTCACCCCTCCACTTT
TRBJ1-2,TRBV28,NA,NA,CASSPRDTYYGYTF,TGTGCCAGCAGTCCCCGGGACACCTACTATGGCTACACCTTC
TRBJ1-1,TRBV5-6,NA,NA,CASSTRTDNTEAFF,TGTGCCAGCAGCACCCGGACAGACAACACTGAAGCTTTCTTT
TRBJ1-1,TRBV7-2,NA,NA,CASSLARGGTEAFF,TGTGCCAGCAGCTTAGCGCGGGGGGGCACTGAAGCTTTCTTT
TRBJ1-5,TRBV5-6,NA,NA,CASSSDRGSNQPQHF,TGTGCCAGCAGTTCGGACAGAGGGAGCAATCAGCCCCAGCATTTT
TRBJ1-3,TRBV6-5,NA,NA,CASSSGQFSGNTIYF,TGTGCCAGCAGCTCCGGACAGTTCTCTGGAAACACCATATATTTT
TRBJ2-5,TRBV5-4,NA,NA,CASTLQGSETQYF,TGTGCCAGCACATTACAGGGTTCAGAGACCCAGTACTTC
TRBJ2-2,TRBV3-1/TRBV3-2,NA,NA,CASSQPGIRGTGELFF,TGTGCCAGCAGCCAACCCGGTATTCGGGGCACCGGGGAGCTGTTTTTT
TRBJ1-6,TRBV10-2,TRBD1,NA,CASSSGQGRPLHF,TGCGCCAGCAGCTCGGGACAGGGCCGACCCCTCCACTTT
TRBJ2-2,TRBV11-3,NA,NA,CASSKSQGSNTGELFF,TGTGCCAGCAGCAAAAGTCAGGGGTCCAACACCGGGGAGCTGTTTTTT
TRBJ2-7,TRBV5-1,TRBD1,NA,CASSKPGQGLHYEQYF,TGCGCCAGCAGCAAACCAGGACAGGGGCTACACTACGAGCAGTACTTC
TRBJ2-2,TRBV3-1/TRBV3-2,TRBD1,NA,CASSQGTQGARGELFF,TGTGCCAGCAGCCAAGGGACACAGGGGGCGCGCGGGGAGCTGTTTTTT
TRBJ2-2,TRBV23-1,TRBD2,NA,CASSQRRTSGGAGNTGELFF,TGCGCCAGCAGTCAGCGTCGGACTAGCGGGGGGGCTGGTAACACCGGGGAGCTGTTTTTT
TRBJ1-1,TRBV27,TRBD1,NA,CASRLQGVNTEAFF,TGTGCCAGCCGACTACAGGGGGTTAACACTGAAGCTTTCTTT
TRBJ1-6,TRBV5-4,NA,NA,CASSSTRSSYNSPLHF,TGTGCCAGCAGCTCGACGAGGAGCTCCTATAATTCACCCCTCCACTTT
TRBJ2-1,TRBV18,NA,NA,CASTGTNGYNEQFF,TGTGCCAGCACAGGGACAAACGGTTACAATGAGCAGTTCTTC
TRBJ1-1,TRBV5-1,NA,NA,CASSLFGGVVLNTEAFF,TGCGCCAGCAGCCTTTTCGGGGGAGTAGTTCTGAACACTGAAGCTTTCTTT
TRBJ2-5,TRBV5-1,TRBD1,NA,CASTTGTGLETQYF,TGCGCCAGTACTACCGGGACAGGGCTGGAGACCCAGTACTTC
TRBJ2-7,TRBV18,NA,few,CASSPTRGYEQYF,TGTGCCAGCTCACCGACTCGGGGCTACGAGCAGTACTTC
TRBJ1-1,TRBV28,NA,NA,CASSLRQNTEAFF,TGTGCCAGCAGTTTGAGACAGAACACTGAAGCTTTCTTT
TRBJ1-1,TRBV12-3/TRBV12-4,NA,NA,CASSIDTVAFF,TGTGCCAGCAGCATTGACACGGTTGCTTTCTTT
TRBJ2-3,TRBV24-1,NA,once,CATSEGQGTDTQYF,TGTGCCACCAGTGAGGGGCAGGGCACAGATACGCAGTATTTT